Listed below are T cell receptor beta chains from one sample, sequenced in a study of T cells in Graves' hyperthyroidism and ophthalmopathy. Each CDR3 protein is one row after TCRdb ran MiXCR on the multiplex PCR reads. This sample carries 200,000 to 300,000 distinct CDR3 sequences, over 15% of them seen once, and the ten largest clones take 25% to 30%. Sample: blood. Receptor source: a woman aged 18-30 years with Graves' ophthalmopathy. CDR3s include the opening cysteine and the closing phenylalanine or tryptophan. The D gene is left open where the match is weak. The listing skips clone size in some rows; elsewhere it reads once, few, many or a size class.

size	D	length	V	J	CDR3	DNA
many	-	14	TRBV13	TRBJ2-6	CASSLAGGANVLTF	TGTGCCAGCAGCTTAGCGGGGGGGGCCAACGTCCTGACTTTC
-	TRBD2	17	TRBV4-3	TRBJ2-1	CASSSGTSGSPANEQFF	TGCGCCAGCAGTTCCGGGACTAGCGGTTCCCCAGCCAATGAGCAGTTCTTC
many	TRBD1	15	TRBV3-1	TRBJ1-6	CASSPGTGDSSPLHF	TGTGCCAGCAGCCCTGGGACAGGTGATAGTTCACCCCTCCACTTT
many	TRBD2	15	TRBV11-1	TRBJ2-1	CASSLQAGGQDEQFF	TGTGCCAGCAGCCTACAAGCGGGGGGCCAGGATGAGCAGTTCTTC
-	TRBD2	17	TRBV12-3/TRBV12-4	TRBJ2-5	CASSLWTSGRALETQYF	TGTGCCAGCAGTTTATGGACTAGCGGGAGGGCTCTGGAGACCCAGTACTTC
many	TRBD1	16	TRBV3-1	TRBJ2-2	CASSRRTGGNTGELFF	TGTGCCAGCAGCCGCCGCACAGGGGGGAACACCGGGGAGCTGTTTTTT
many	-	15	TRBV18	TRBJ2-3	CASSPRLTSTDTQYF	TGTGCCAGCTCACCGCGTCTAACTAGCACAGATACGCAGTATTTT
many	TRBD2	21	TRBV3-1	TRBJ2-2	CASSRKGTGGPVVRYTGELFF	TGTGCCAGCAGTCGCAAGGGAACGGGAGGGCCGGTTGTTCGCTACACCGGGGAGCTGTTTTTT
many	TRBD2	18	TRBV6-1	TRBJ2-1	CASSYSIPAGNSYNEQFF	TGTGCCAGCAGTTATAGTATCCCAGCGGGGAACTCCTACAATGAGCAGTTCTTC
many	-	16	TRBV24-1	TRBJ2-7	CATSDGSGYSSYEQYF	TGTGCCACCAGTGACGGGAGCGGGTATAGCTCCTACGAGCAGTACTTC
many	TRBD1	16	TRBV9	TRBJ1-1	CASSVDGQGLDGEAFF	TGTGCCAGCAGCGTAGACGGACAGGGCCTTGATGGTGAAGCTTTCTTT
many	-	16	TRBV7-9	TRBJ2-2	CASSLGTASNTGELFF	TGTGCCAGCAGCTTAGGGACAGCCAGTAACACCGGGGAGCTGTTTTTT
many	-	13	TRBV27	TRBJ2-1	CASSFESTNEQFF	TGTGCCAGCAGTTTCGAGTCAACCAATGAGCAGTTCTTC
-	-	13	TRBV6-1	TRBJ1-6	CASREIPNSPLHF	TGTGCCAGCCGGGAGATACCCAATTCACCCCTCCACTTT
-	-	13	TRBV20-1	TRBJ1-1	CSARRGGAGEAFF	TGCAGTGCTAGAAGGGGGGGGGCAGGTGAAGCTTTCTTT
many	TRBD2	17	TRBV20-1	TRBJ2-1	CSARETPGLGYDNEQFF	TGCAGTGCTAGAGAGACTCCGGGACTAGGGTATGACAATGAGCAGTTCTTC
many	-	15	TRBV7-9	TRBJ2-1	CASSPQGASYNEQFF	TGTGCCAGCAGCCCCCAGGGAGCGTCCTACAATGAGCAGTTCTTC
many	TRBD1	12	TRBV5-6	TRBJ2-7	CASTQGDYEQYF	TGTGCCAGTACCCAGGGGGACTACGAGCAGTACTTC
many	-	13	TRBV24-1	TRBJ1-1	CATSDSGTGEAFF	TGTGCCACCAGTGACTCCGGGACGGGGGAAGCTTTCTTT
few	-	13	TRBV6-1	TRBJ1-2	CASSRGGIYGYTF	TGTGCCAGCAGCCGGGGGGGTATATATGGCTACACCTTC
many	TRBD1	14	TRBV9	TRBJ1-2	CASSPATGEYGYTF	TGTGCCAGCAGCCCCGCGACAGGGGAATATGGCTACACCTTC
many	TRBD2	14	TRBV30	TRBJ2-7	CACPPGRAGNEQYF	TGTGCCTGCCCCCCCGGGAGGGCGGGGAACGAGCAGTACTTC
many	-	17	TRBV4-2	TRBJ2-1	CASSQESRLGAGNEQFF	TGTGCCAGCAGCCAAGAGAGTAGACTAGGGGCGGGGAATGAGCAGTTCTTC
many	-	15	TRBV5-6	TRBJ1-1	CASSWGGQQNTEAFF	TGTGCCAGCAGCTGGGGGGGGCAGCAGAACACTGAAGCTTTCTTT
many	TRBD2	15	TRBV7-2	TRBJ2-7	CASSLSGTSTYEQYF	TGTGCCAGCAGCTTAAGTGGGACTAGTACCTACGAGCAGTACTTC
many	-	13	TRBV28	TRBJ1-1	CASSSHGPNEAFF	TGTGCCAGCAGTTCCCACGGACCGAATGAAGCTTTCTTT
many	TRBD2	16	TRBV24-1	TRBJ2-1	CATSVGTSGLMDEQFF	TGTGCCACCAGTGTAGGTACTAGCGGGCTCATGGATGAGCAGTTCTTC
many	-	15	TRBV5-1	TRBJ1-6	CASSLNSGDISPLHF	TGCGCCAGCAGCTTGAATTCAGGGGATATTTCACCCCTCCACTTT
-	TRBD2	16	TRBV5-1	TRBJ2-4	CASRARGSSGHRREYF	TGCGCCAGCAGGGCAAGAGGGTCTAGCGGCCATAGGAGGGAGTACTTC
many	-	13	TRBV11-2	TRBJ1-1	CASTMIQGTEAFF	TGTGCCAGCACCATGATCCAGGGGACTGAAGCTTTCTTT
few	-	14	TRBV6-1	TRBJ2-3	CASTPSARTDTQYF	TGTGCCAGCACCCCTAGCGCGCGCACAGATACGCAGTATTTT
many	-	13	TRBV30	TRBJ1-1	CAWSTGVRTEAFF	TGTGCCTGGAGTACCGGAGTAAGGACTGAAGCTTTCTTT
many	TRBD1	14	TRBV5-1	TRBJ2-7	CASSNKQGPYEQYF	TGCGCCAGCAGCAATAAACAGGGGCCCTACGAGCAGTACTTC
many	TRBD1	14	TRBV12-3/TRBV12-4	TRBJ1-1	CASRPTGWGTEAFF	TGTGCCAGCAGGCCGACAGGGTGGGGCACTGAAGCTTTCTTT
many	TRBD2	15	TRBV7-9	TRBJ2-2	CASSFPGLATGELFF	TGTGCCAGCAGCTTTCCGGGACTAGCGACCGGGGAGCTGTTTTTT
many	-	15	TRBV3-1	TRBJ2-6	CASSQAVSGANVLTF	TGTGCCAGCAGCCAAGCAGTCTCTGGGGCCAACGTCCTGACTTTC
many	-	13	TRBV5-1	TRBJ2-2	CASSHTNTGELFF	TGCGCCAGCAGCCACACGAACACCGGGGAGCTGTTTTTT
-	-	14	TRBV12-3/TRBV12-4	TRBJ2-7	CASSLDPQDYEQYF	TGTGCCAGCAGTTTAGACCCACAAGACTACGAGCAGTACTTC
many	-	13	TRBV28	TRBJ1-2	CASSSTGPYGYTF	TGTGCCAGCAGTTCGACAGGACCCTATGGCTACACCTTC
many	TRBD2	17	TRBV5-1	TRBJ2-7	CASSLILAGVPQYEQYF	TGCGCCAGCAGCTTGATACTAGCGGGAGTACCCCAGTACGAGCAGTACTTC
many	-	11	TRBV5-1	TRBJ2-5	CASESQETQYF	TGCGCCAGCGAATCACAAGAGACCCAGTACTTC
many	-	12	TRBV7-8	TRBJ2-7	CASSGEGYEQYF	TGTGCCAGCAGCGGCGAGGGCTACGAGCAGTACTTC
many	-	14	TRBV7-3	TRBJ1-1	CASSLYGRGTEAFF	TGTGCCAGCAGCTTATACGGACGGGGAACTGAAGCTTTCTTT
many	-	21	TRBV6-2/TRBV6-3	TRBJ2-1	CASSWLTVPGTLKIIYNEQFF	TGTGCCAGCAGTTGGCTCACAGTCCCCGGGACTCTCAAAATCATCTACAATGAGCAGTTCTTC
many	-	14	TRBV7-2	TRBJ1-6	CASSPGPYNSPLHF	TGTGCCAGCAGCCCCGGCCCCTATAATTCACCCCTCCACTTT
many	TRBD2	20	TRBV3-1	TRBJ2-1	CASSQVALAGALSRYNEQFF	TGTGCCAGCAGCCAAGTGGCACTAGCGGGGGCCCTCTCCCGTTACAATGAGCAGTTCTTC
many	-	15	TRBV19	TRBJ2-5	CASSMWGTDQETQYF	TGTGCCAGTAGTATGTGGGGAACGGATCAAGAGACCCAGTACTTC
many	-	13	TRBV20-1	TRBJ1-2	CSARTRINYGYTF	TGCAGTGCTCGGACAAGGATTAACTATGGCTACACCTTC
many	TRBD1	15	TRBV14	TRBJ1-1	CASSQEQGIGTEAFF	TGTGCCAGCAGCCAAGAACAGGGGATTGGCACTGAAGCTTTCTTT
-	TRBD2	16	TRBV13	TRBJ2-1	CATSRTRAGGYNEQFF	TGTGCCACCAGCAGGACCCGAGCGGGGGGGTACAATGAGCAGTTCTTC
many	TRBD2	16	TRBV7-9	TRBJ2-1	CASSPRTSGGDNEQFF	TGTGCCAGCAGCCCCCGGACTAGCGGGGGGGACAATGAGCAGTTCTTC
many	TRBD1	14	TRBV6-1	TRBJ2-7	CASKAGDRLYEQYF	TGTGCCAGCAAAGCCGGGGACAGACTCTACGAGCAGTACTTC
-	-	15	TRBV20-1	TRBJ1-2	CSVVIRDPRNYGYTF	TGCAGTGTAGTTATCCGGGACCCACGGAACTATGGCTACACCTTC
many	-	14	TRBV19	TRBJ2-1	CASSIGMNGDEQFF	TGTGCCAGTAGTATAGGGATGAACGGGGATGAGCAGTTCTTC
-	TRBD1	17	TRBV9	TRBJ1-2	CASSVVAGGLGWDGYTF	TGTGCCAGCAGCGTAGTGGCAGGGGGCCTCGGGTGGGATGGCTACACCTTC
many	-	12	TRBV28	TRBJ1-2	CASSVRVSGYTF	TGTGCCAGCAGTGTCAGGGTTTCTGGCTACACCTTC
many	TRBD2	16	TRBV27	TRBJ2-1	CASSYSLAGVNNEQFF	TGTGCCAGCAGTTATTCCCTAGCGGGAGTGAACAATGAGCAGTTCTTC
-	-	15	TRBV6-4	TRBJ1-6	CASSELGYGNSPLHF	TGTGCCAGCAGTGAATTAGGGTATGGTAATTCACCCCTCCACTTT
many	TRBD2	18	TRBV5-1	TRBJ2-5	CASSPGLAGVGGQETQYF	TGCGCCAGCAGCCCCGGACTAGCGGGAGTAGGGGGCCAAGAGACCCAGTACTTC
many	TRBD1	15	TRBV7-8	TRBJ2-7	CASSLETGVVYEQYF	TGTGCCAGCAGCTTAGAGACAGGGGTAGTCTACGAGCAGTACTTC